This T cell receptor (beta chain) was sequenced for a study of cytomegalovirus exposure and HLA in healthy donors. Study at large: Out of fewer than 400 genotyped donors, roughly 80% belonged to the Caucasian-associated ancestry cluster.

The trim removed 6 bases at V and 8 bases at J, leaving 12 bases unmatched. Looked up from germline, CDR1 is MNHEY and CDR2 is SMNVEV (reference sequence). This CDR3 contains 15 residues. This PCR relied on a set of 60 Vbeta primers and 13 Jbeta primers. Libraries were prepared by immunoSEQ multiplex PCR; TCRdb keeps only in-frame clonotypes and omits some of them. The table shows 65,000 to 70,000 clones, with 80% to 90% occurring only once. Notes on this clone: What it binds is not known.

Findings of the study overall: Presence/absence analyses treated sequencing depth as roughly uniform across donors. Most CMV-associated TCR beta chains were later found to appear HLA-restricted.

What was sequenced was PBMCs. The source is a woman in her 30s in good health and CMV-seropositive. This sequence joins TRBV27 and TRBJ1-2; TRBD1 agrees at 10 bases. CDR3 sequence: CASRQPGQGLGGYTF. DNA of the CDR3: TGTGCCAGCAGGCAACCGGGACAGGGGTTGGGCGGCTACACCTTC.